The source of this TCR beta chain is a study of blood T cell repertoires in COVID-19. Overall study: The United States, Italy and Spain supplied acute and convalescent COVID-19 samples. T cells, B-cell-depleted T cells, or PBMCs supplied cDNA or gDNA.

In the source study's methods: The assay estimated nucleated cells by amplifying reference gene primers. The method was immunoSEQ multiplex PCR; TCRdb's version includes in-frame clones alone and lacks a portion of them. That table furnishes V, J and clone size, whereas the DNA furnished D and trimming. This sample yields 100,000 to 150,000 clones, of which 85% are seen a single time; over 20% belongs to the top ten. The J segment lost 4 bases and the V segment lost 4 bases, leaving 11 bases of the junction unmatched. In germline, CDR1 is KGHSH, CDR2 LQKENI. The CDR3 consists of 16 residues. Sequenced: peripheral blood. This chain uses TRBV18 with TRBJ1-2; 8 bases map to TRBD1. The clonotype was recovered from a woman older than 75 with acute or convalescent COVID-19. The CDR3 region is CASSHPGGPIFYGYTF. The DNA for the CDR3 is TGTGCCAGCTCACACCCAGGGGGCCCAATTTTCTATGGCTACACCTTC. The full variable domain, in which reference TRBV18 and TRBJ1-2 provide the parts outside the CDR3, is NAGVMQNPRHLVRRRGQEARLRCSPMKGHSHVYWYRQLPEEGLKFMVYLQKENIIDESGMPKERFSAEFPKEGPSILRIQQVVRGDSAAYFCASSHPGGPIFYGYTFGSGTRLTVV.